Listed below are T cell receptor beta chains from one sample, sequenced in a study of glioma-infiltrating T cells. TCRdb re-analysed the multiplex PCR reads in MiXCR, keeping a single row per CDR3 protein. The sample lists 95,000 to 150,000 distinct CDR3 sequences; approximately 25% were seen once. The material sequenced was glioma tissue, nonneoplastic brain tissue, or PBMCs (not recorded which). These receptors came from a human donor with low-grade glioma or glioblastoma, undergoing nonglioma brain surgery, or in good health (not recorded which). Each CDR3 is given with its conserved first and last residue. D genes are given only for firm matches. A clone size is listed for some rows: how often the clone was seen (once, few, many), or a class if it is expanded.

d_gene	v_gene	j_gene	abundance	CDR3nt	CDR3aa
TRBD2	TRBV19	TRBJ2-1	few	TGTGCCAGTAGCGGTCCTAGCGGACGAAGCTCCTACAATGAGCAGTTCTTC	CASSGPSGRSSYNEQFF
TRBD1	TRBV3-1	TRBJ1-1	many	TGTGCCAGCAGCCAAGATGACAGGGGGAACACTGAAGCTTTCTTT	CASSQDDRGNTEAFF
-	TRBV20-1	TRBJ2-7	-	TGCAGTGCTAGACTGGTACTAACGGGAGTTCACGAGCAGTACTTC	CSARLVLTGVHEQYF
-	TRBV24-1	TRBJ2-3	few	TGTGCCACCAGTGAGGGGAGCACAGATACGCAGTATTTT	CATSEGSTDTQYF
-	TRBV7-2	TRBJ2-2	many	TGTGCCAGCAGCTTATTCGGGGCGGGCACCGGGGAGCTGTTTTTT	CASSLFGAGTGELFF
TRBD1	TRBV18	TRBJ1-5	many	TGTGCCAGCTCACTAGGGACAGGGGGCGGGCAGCCCCAGCATTTT	CASSLGTGGGQPQHF
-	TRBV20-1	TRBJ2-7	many	TGCAGTGCTAGACGCCGCTCGTCGGATGAGCAGTACTTC	CSARRRSSDEQYF
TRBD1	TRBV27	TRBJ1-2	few	TGTGCCAGCAGTCCGGACAGGGCGACCTATGGCTGCACCTTC	CASSPDRATYGCTF
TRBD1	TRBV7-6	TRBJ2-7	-	TGTGCCAGCAGCTTAGCGCCGACAGGGGAAGTAAGGTCCTACGGGCAGTACTTC	CASSLAPTGEVRSYGQYF
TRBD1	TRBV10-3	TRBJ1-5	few	TGTGCCATCAGTGACCGGGACAGTTATAATCAGCCCCAGCATTTT	CAISDRDSYNQPQHF
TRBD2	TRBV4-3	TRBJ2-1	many	TGCGCCAGCAGCCAAGACCCCGGGAGGGCCAATGAGCAGTTCTTC	CASSQDPGRANEQFF
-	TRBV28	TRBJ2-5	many	TGTGCCAGCAGTTTCTCCCTCATGGGACTTCAACAAGAGACCCAGTACTTC	CASSFSLMGLQQETQYF
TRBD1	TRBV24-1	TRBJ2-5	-	TGTGCCACCAGTGATAGATGGCAGCCGGGACAGGGGGGGGAGGAGACCCAGTACTTC	CATSDRWQPGQGGEETQYF
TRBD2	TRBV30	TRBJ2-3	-	TGTGCCTGGACCCAGCGGGAGAGAGATACGCAGTATTTT	CAWTQRERDTQYF
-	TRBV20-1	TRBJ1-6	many	TGCAGTGCTAGAGACAGGGGAAGCTCCTATAATTCACCCCTCCACTTT	CSARDRGSSYNSPLHF
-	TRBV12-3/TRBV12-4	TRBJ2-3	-	TGTGCCAGCAGTTACTATTACACAGATAAACAGTATTTT	CASSYYYTDKQYF
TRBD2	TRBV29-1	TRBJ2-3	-	TGCAGCGTTGGGGGGGGAGTTGGAACAGATACGCAGTATTTT	CSVGGGVGTDTQYF
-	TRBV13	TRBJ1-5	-	TGTGCCAGCAGCATTCGACAGACAAATCAGCCCCAGCATTTT	CASSIRQTNQPQHF
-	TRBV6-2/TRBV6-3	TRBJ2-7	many	TGTGCCAGCAGTTACTACGGGGATAACTACGAGCAGTACTTC	CASSYYGDNYEQYF
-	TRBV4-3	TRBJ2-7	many	TGCGCCAGCAGCCAAGATAGGACGGGAGCGCAGTACTTC	CASSQDRTGAQYF
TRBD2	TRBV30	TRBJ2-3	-	TGTGCCTGGAGTGTACTAGCGCCCGGGGATACGCAGTATTTT	CAWSVLAPGDTQYF
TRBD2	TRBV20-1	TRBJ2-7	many	TGCAGTGCTAGACCCACGAACGGACTAGCGACCGTACAGTACTTC	CSARPTNGLATVQYF
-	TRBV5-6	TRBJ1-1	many	TGTGCCAGCAGCTTGGGGTTCCTAATGAACACTGAAGCTTTCTTT	CASSLGFLMNTEAFF
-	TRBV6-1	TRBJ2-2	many	TGTGCCAGCAGTCCAGATACAGGGCTTCGGGGTACCGGGGAGCTGTTTTTT	CASSPDTGLRGTGELFF
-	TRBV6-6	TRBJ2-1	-	TGTGTCAGCAGTCCCTTACAGGCGTCGAGCCATGAGCAGTTCTTC	CVSSPLQASSHEQFF
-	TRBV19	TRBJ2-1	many	TGTGCCAGTTCGGGAACGAATGAGCAGTTCTTC	CASSGTNEQFF
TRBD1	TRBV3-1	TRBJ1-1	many	TGTGCCAGCAGCCCCACAGGGGCCATGAACACTGAAGCTTTCTTT	CASSPTGAMNTEAFF
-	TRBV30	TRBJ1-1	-	TGTGCCTGGAGTACGGGGGTGGGGATCAGGAACACTGAAGCTTTCTTT	CAWSTGVGIRNTEAFF
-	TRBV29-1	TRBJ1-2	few	TGCAGCGTTGACTTGCATATTGATGGCTACACCTTC	CSVDLHIDGYTF
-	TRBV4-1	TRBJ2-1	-	TGCGCCAGCAGCCACCCAAAGGGGTATGAGCAGTTCTTC	CASSHPKGYEQFF
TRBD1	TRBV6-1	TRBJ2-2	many	TGTGCCAGCAGGCGTGGGTCCGGGACAGGGAACACCGGGGAGCTGTTTTTT	CASRRGSGTGNTGELFF
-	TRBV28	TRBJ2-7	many	TGTGCCAGCAGCCACCGGGAGACCTGGGACTTTCAGCAGTACTTC	CASSHRETWDFQQYF
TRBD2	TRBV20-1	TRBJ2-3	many	TGCAGTGCTAGAGCCTCTCGTGCGGGAGGGTCAGATACGCAGTATTTT	CSARASRAGGSDTQYF
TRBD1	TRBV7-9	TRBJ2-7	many	TGTGCCAGCAGCCAGACAGGGGGCTTAAAGTACGAGCAGTACTTC	CASSQTGGLKYEQYF
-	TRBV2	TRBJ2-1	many	TGTGCCAGCAGCGGGGGCGTCGAGTATGAGCAGTTCTTC	CASSGGVEYEQFF
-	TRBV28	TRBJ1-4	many	TGTGCCAGCAGTTTATCGAGGCAGTCCTCAACTAATGAAAAACTGTTTTTT	CASSLSRQSSTNEKLFF
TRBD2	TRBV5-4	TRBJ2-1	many	TGTGCCAGCAGCTGGACGGCCGGGACTAGGGGCAATGAGCAGTTCTTC	CASSWTAGTRGNEQFF
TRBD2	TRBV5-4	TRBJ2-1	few	TGTGCCAGCAGCCAGGGCGGGAGTATAGAAGACAATGAGCAGTTCTTC	CASSQGGSIEDNEQFF
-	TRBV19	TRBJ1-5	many	TGTGCCAGTAGTATACAAACTTACAATCAGCCCCAGCATTTT	CASSIQTYNQPQHF
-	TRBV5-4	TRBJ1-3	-	TGTGCCAGCAGCACCCGGACAGCCCTCTCTGGAAACACCATATATTTT	CASSTRTALSGNTIYF
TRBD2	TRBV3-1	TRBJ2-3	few	TGTGCCAGCAGCCAACGGACTAGCGGGAGGGCCGGGACAGATACGCAGTATTTT	CASSQRTSGRAGTDTQYF
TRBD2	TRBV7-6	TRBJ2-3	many	TGTGCCAGCAGCTACCGGACTAGCGGGAGGAGCACAGATACGCAGTATTTT	CASSYRTSGRSTDTQYF
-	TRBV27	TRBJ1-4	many	TGTGCCAGCAGTTTAGCAGGTCCTGAAAAACTGTTTTTT	CASSLAGPEKLFF
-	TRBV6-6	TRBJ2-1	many	TGTGCCAGCAGTTACGACAGAAGCTCCTACAATGAGCAGTTCTTC	CASSYDRSSYNEQFF
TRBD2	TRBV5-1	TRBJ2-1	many	TGCGCCAGCAGCTTGGTAGCGGGAGGCCGTTACAATGAGCAGTTCTTC	CASSLVAGGRYNEQFF
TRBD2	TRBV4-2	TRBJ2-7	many	TGTGCCAGCAGCCAAGTTGGCGGGAGTATCCGGCGGCAGTACTTC	CASSQVGGSIRRQYF
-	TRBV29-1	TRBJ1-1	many	TGCAGCGTTGAAGATTCATGGAGGTTTGTGTCTGAAGCTTTCTTT	CSVEDSWRFVSEAFF
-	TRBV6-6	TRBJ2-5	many	TGTGCCAGCAGTTACGGCAGCCAAGAGACCCAGTACTTC	CASSYGSQETQYF
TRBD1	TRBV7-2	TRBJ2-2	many	TGTGCCAGCAGCTTAGTCACAGGGGACACCGGGGAGCTGTTTTTT	CASSLVTGDTGELFF
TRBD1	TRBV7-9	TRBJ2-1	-	TGTGCCAGCAGCCATTCGGACAGGGAAGGTTACAATGAGCAGTTCTTC	CASSHSDREGYNEQFF
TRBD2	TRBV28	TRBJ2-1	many	TGTGCCAGCAGTCCGGGACTAGCGGGAGTATTCTCCTACAATGAGCAGTTCTTC	CASSPGLAGVFSYNEQFF
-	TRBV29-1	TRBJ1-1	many	TGCAGCGTGGAGATGGGGGGCGGAACTGAAGCTTTCTTT	CSVEMGGGTEAFF
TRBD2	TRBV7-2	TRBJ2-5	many	TGTGCCAGCAGCCCGACTAGCGTCCAAGAGACCCAGTACTTC	CASSPTSVQETQYF
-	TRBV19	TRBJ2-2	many	TGTGCCAGTAGTATTATCGGGTTCGGGGAGCTGTTTTTT	CASSIIGFGELFF
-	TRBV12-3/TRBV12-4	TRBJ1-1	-	TGTGCCAGCAGTTTGGAGGGGTGGGATCCTGAAGCTTTCTTT	CASSLEGWDPEAFF
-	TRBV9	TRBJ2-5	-	TGTGCCAGCAGCGTAGCTGGGCAGGGAAGAGAGACCCAGTACTTC	CASSVAGQGRETQYF
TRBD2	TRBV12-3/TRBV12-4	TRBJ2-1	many	TGTGCCAGCACCCGGGTCCTAGCGGGAGGGTACAATGAGCAGTTCTTC	CASTRVLAGGYNEQFF
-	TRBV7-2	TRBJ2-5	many	TGTGCCAGCAGCTTAGCGCAGACGTACCAAGAGACCCAGTACTTC	CASSLAQTYQETQYF
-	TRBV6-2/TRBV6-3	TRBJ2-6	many	TGTGCCAGCAGTTCCAACGGGGCCAACGTCCTGACTTTC	CASSSNGANVLTF